These T cell receptor beta chains were read from a single sample in a study of shared clonotypes between healthy human individuals. Profiling relied on immunoSEQ multiplex PCR, and the TCRdb table lists in-frame clones only, not all of them. Of roughly 2.1 million clones listed, roughly 91% are singletons. The sequenced sample consisted of naive CD8+ T cells from PBMCs. Receptors were obtained from a man between 18 and 29 years old in good health. Some clones in this sample may be carry-over from other donors' samples. Both conserved end residues are part of each CDR3. Fields, in order: J gene, clone size, V gene, D gene, CDR3 protein, CDR3 DNA. D genes are given only for firm matches. Not all rows give a size; the values are once, few, many and, for expanded clones, a class.

TRBJ2-2,NA,TRBV19,TRBD2,CASSPQTSGRLNTGELFF,TGTGCCAGTAGTCCCCAGACTAGCGGGAGGCTTAACACCGGGGAGCTGTTTTTT
TRBJ2-7,NA,TRBV9,TRBD1,CASSGTGGYSYEQYF,TGTGCCAGCAGCGGGACAGGGGGCTACTCCTACGAGCAGTACTTC
TRBJ2-1,NA,TRBV7-9,TRBD2,CASSPRQREGRNYNEQFF,TGTGCCAGCTCCCCCCGCCAGCGGGAGGGCCGAAACTACAATGAGCAGTTCTTC
TRBJ2-3,once,TRBV13,TRBD2,CASSLGGGRAPDTQYF,TGTGCCAGCAGCTTAGGTGGCGGGAGGGCCCCAGATACGCAGTATTTT
TRBJ2-1,NA,TRBV4-3,NA,CASSQDSRGEQFF,TGCGCCAGCAGCCAGGACTCTAGAGGTGAGCAGTTCTTC
TRBJ2-5,NA,TRBV7-6,TRBD2,CASSIISESGAAKETQYF,TGTGCCAGCAGCATCATTAGTGAGAGCGGGGCAGCTAAAGAGACCCAGTACTTC
TRBJ1-1,NA,TRBV7-9,NA,CASSLTESNTEAFF,TGTGCCAGCAGCTTAACAGAGTCGAACACTGAAGCTTTCTTT
TRBJ2-7,NA,TRBV4-1,NA,CASSQGTKLGYEQYF,TGCGCCAGCAGCCAGGGTACTAAGTTGGGCTACGAGCAGTACTTC
TRBJ2-7,NA,TRBV7-9,NA,CASSLMEDEQYF,TGTGCCAGCAGCTTAATGGAGGACGAGCAGTACTTC
TRBJ2-2,NA,TRBV6-5,NA,CASRLFGGSTGELFF,TGTGCCAGCAGACTCTTTGGGGGCAGCACCGGGGAGCTGTTTTTT
TRBJ2-1,NA,TRBV19,TRBD2,CASTGLAAYNEQFF,TGTGCCAGTACGGGACTAGCGGCCTACAATGAGCAGTTCTTC
TRBJ1-1,NA,TRBV11-3,NA,CASSFTANTEAFF,TGTGCCAGCAGCTTCACAGCGAACACTGAAGCTTTCTTT
TRBJ1-1,NA,TRBV15,TRBD1,CATSGRDRGLGTEAFF,TGTGCCACCAGCGGCCGGGACAGGGGGCTAGGAACTGAAGCTTTCTTT
TRBJ2-3,NA,TRBV7-9,TRBD2,CASSARGGRAPSTDTQYF,TGTGCCAGCAGCGCCCGGGGGGGGCGGGCCCCTAGCACAGATACGCAGTATTTT
TRBJ1-1,NA,TRBV28,NA,CASRDPRANEAFF,TGTGCCAGCAGGGATCCCAGGGCCAATGAAGCTTTCTTT
TRBJ2-4,NA,TRBV28,TRBD2,CASSLVGLAGVGAKNIQYF,TGTGCCAGCAGTTTAGTGGGACTAGCGGGAGTCGGGGCCAAAAACATTCAGTACTTC
TRBJ1-3,NA,TRBV11-2,TRBD1,CASSVSDRVSGNTIYF,TGTGCCAGCAGCGTAAGCGACAGGGTCTCTGGAAACACCATATATTTT
TRBJ2-7,NA,TRBV7-2,TRBD1,CASSAPGQLAYEQYF,TGTGCCAGCAGCGCCCCGGGACAGTTAGCCTACGAGCAGTACTTC